The present entry profiles one T cell receptor (beta chain) with its context. Its binding antigen is unknown. No much larger clonotype is one base removed from it; base qualities were not supplied. This sample was included in a study of shared clonotypes between healthy human individuals (TCRdb year 2020). Background for the entire study: The cohort included a few men and a couple of women between 18 and 49 years of age. For each donor, CD4 naive and CD4 memory were each given three plates, CD8 naive was given two plates, and CD8 memory was given one plate. The study deeply sequenced blood TCR repertoires of about 5 healthy adults to estimate repertoire size and the extent of clonotype sharing between individuals. To increase sequencing depth and limit assay-specific biases, different laboratories used diverse techniques to prepare libraries and sequence TCR repertoires. Between about 0.94 and 8.9 billion PBMCs per donor were obtained by leukapheresis. Study-level results and caveats: Rarefaction of sorted-subset datasets indicated incomplete sequencing despite the large sequencing depth. Based on pairwise subsampling, the degree of clonotype sharing among donors was expected to be affected by sequencing depth. Across a few donors, about 4.5% of naive CD4, approximately 3.6% of naive CD8, under 2.5% of memory CD4, and about 0.4% of memory CD8 clonotypes were shared. The genetic and exposure-history diversity represented was limited by the small number of donors. Higher generation probabilities were observed for clonotypes shared by all four sorted-subset donors than for non-shared clonotypes. Naive subsets generally had larger estimated clonotype richness than memory subsets did. Only blood was sampled, and tissue TCR repertoires likely differ from those in blood.

CD8 naive samples were CD45RO-negative cells positively selected for CCR7, giving a CD45RA+CCR7+ population that excluded TemRA cells. The donors were healthy, HIV-negative adults who had no recently reported acute infections or vaccinations. Every donor was a Caucasian adult living in Nashville, Tennessee, USA. Blood was obtained by leukapheresis, after which PBMCs were separated by Ficoll-Histopaque density gradient centrifugation and cryopreserved in liquid nitrogen vapor phase. Analytical flow cytometry was used to check the purity and quantity of every magnetically sorted T cell population. From each sorted fraction, genomic DNA was isolated and quantified by UV absorbance on a Nanodrop 2000c. V and J lose 6 bases and 5 bases, and a span of 19 bases separates them. Reading from cysteine to phenylalanine, the CDR3 counts 15 amino acids. The kept DNA is CDR3 alone, 45 bases in frame from the first base. From a lookup of the germline V gene, CDR1 and CDR2 are SQVTM and ANQGSEA.

Using the deep immunoSEQ assay, TCR CDR3 regions were amplified from genomic DNA by multiplex PCR. Genomic DNA extracted from each cell subset was distributed evenly over all wells of several immunoSEQ 96-well plates, and each plate served as one replicate. For sorted subsets, each replicate PCR was loaded with roughly 190 ng genomic DNA, equivalent to about 33,000 T cell genomes. Purified libraries were measured with a Qubit 3.0 fluorometer, size-checked on a Bioanalyzer 2100, and measured again with the KAPA Library Quantification kit. Every immunoSEQ 96-well plate was sequenced on a separate single-read 150-cycle Illumina NextSeq 550 flow cell. The paper's data handling went like this. Because the immunoSEQ output included only junctional sequences and no quality scores, the filtering could not be the same as the filtering used for full-length reads. Sequences were annotated with PyIR, a Python wrapper for IgBLAST v1.9, and V/J genes and CDR3 were assigned using IMGT germline references. Reads were removed for weak V/J assignments (E-value above 1e-6), missing CDR3, stop codons, out-of-frame junctions, or ambiguous translated residues. V3J clonotypes were defined as sequences sharing an identical inferred V gene, J gene, and CDR3 amino acid sequence. Percentage overlap between repertoires was computed as shared unique clonotypes divided by the size of the smaller repertoire. Three approaches were used to assess repertoire richness: RTK rarefaction, the Chao1 estimator, and Recon v2.1 estimates of unobserved clonotypes. Generation probabilities were computed with OLGA for all TCRbeta clonotypes obtained by the gDNA method from four donors. The table was pulled from immuneACCESS by TCRdb, which kept in-frame rearrangements only. Such tables lose some clones; where checked, under half of the loss comes from unresolved V genes, and the rest has no known cause. V and J calls and clone size are those listed in that table; D and trimming were worked out from the DNA. In all, the sample holds some 2.1 million clones, and 90% to 95% of those were seen once. The leading ten clones occupy about 1.7% of the sample.

The V and J genes are TRBV29-1 and TRBJ2-2; no D gene call is confident. Sequencing was done on a sample of naive CD8+ T cells from PBMCs. Interpreted using the paper, the cell subset or site label stands for: CD45RA+CCR7+. The receptor was isolated from a man younger than 35 in good health. Some clones in this sample may be carry-over from other donors' samples. The sequenced DNA: TGCAGCGTCCCCGCTACGGGTAGGAATACCGGGGAGCTGTTTTTT. This translates into CSVPATGRNTGELFF.